The clone carrying this T cell receptor (beta chain) is a singleton in its sample. Its antigen remains unidentified. Germline V gives CDR1 WNHNN, CDR2 SYGVQD (reference sequence). The V segment lost 3 bases and the J segment 3 bases; nucleotides outside the gene matches: 6. The CDR3 loop spans 16 amino acids. These data are taken from a study of T cells and copy number aberrations in small-cell lung cancer. The assay was immunoSEQ multiplex PCR, and TCRdb's table has in-frame clones only and misses some. The table includes about 330 clones, roughly 80% detected once. General observations from the study: A small sample size limited this study; results need validation.

The chain links TRBV10-1 to TRBJ2-2, with TRBD1 matching over 8 bases. Source material: tumor tissue. The origin of this receptor is a woman between 55 and 75 years old with small cell lung cancer. The CDR3 coding sequence is TGCGCCAGCAGTGATATCGGACAGGGATACACCGGGGAGCTGTTTTTT. It encodes CASSDIGQGYTGELFF.